This T cell receptor beta chain was identified during a study of blood T cell repertoires in COVID-19. Generated by immunoSEQ multiplex PCR, the TCRdb table keeps only in-frame clones and is missing some. The table includes about 55,000 clones, around nine tenths detected once. Per germline, CDR1 DFQATT and CDR2 SNEGSKA (reference sequence). There are 14 residues in the CDR3. The ends lost 3 bases at V and 7 bases at J; junction bases unmatched: 11. What was sequenced was peripheral blood. The receptor comes from a man aged 55-75 years with active COVID-19. V gene TRBV20-1 combines with J gene TRBJ1-2, with 7 bases lining up with TRBD1. The CDR3 DNA sequence: TGCAGTGCTAGTTTGGATCAGGGGGTCGGTGGCTACACCTTC. This sequence encodes CSASLDQGVGGYTF.